What follows is one T cell receptor beta chain and its context. Its antigen is unidentified. V gave up 4 bases and J gave up 7 bases; unmatched junction bases: 8. The CDR3 runs to 15 residues. CDR1 SGHAT and CDR2 FQNNGV come from the germline V gene. The data were taken from a study of CD8+ T cells in alopecia areata. As for the study in general: A regimen of oral tofacitinib, 5 to 10 mg twice daily, was given to treated patients.

RNA was isolated and reverse transcribed to cDNA, the sequencing template. Generated by immunoSEQ multiplex PCR, the TCRdb table keeps only in-frame clones and is missing some. The table has about 250,000 clones, roughly 63% seen once. General observations from the study: Given one nonresponder, whether baseline CD8+ expansion relates to response remains uncertain.

Treatment noted: oral pan-JAK inhibitor, 5-10 mg twice daily. Sample: CD4+ T cells sorted from blood, taken around week 54, from a patient treated with tofacitinib. This receptor was taken from a human donor with alopecia areata. V and J are TRBV11-2 and TRBJ2-7, with TRBD1 identical over 12 bases. This CDR3 reads CASSSLGQGAEEQYF. The DNA of the CDR3 is TGTGCCAGCAGCTCCCTGGGACAGGGGGCTGAAGAGCAGTACTTC.